This is a list of T cell receptor beta chains from one sample in a study of regulatory T cells in long-lasting Graves disease. TCRdb reprocessed the multiplex PCR reads with MiXCR, giving one entry per CDR3 protein. This sample has roughly 500,000 distinct CDR3 sequences, with about 22% found just once. This sample comprised peripheral blood mononuclear cells (PBMCs), obtained when the disease was refractory, from a patient treated with antithyroid drugs. The receptors come from a female donor with Graves disease. Each CDR3 is given with its conserved first and last residue. The order of the fields is D gene, V gene, clone size, J gene, CDR3 protein, CDR3 DNA. A D gene is named only where the DNA matches it firmly. Some rows mark clone size as missing; the rest say once, few, many or name a class of expanded clone.

>NA|TRBV27|few|TRBJ1-6
CASSPIRDNFNSPLHF
TGTGCCAGCAGTCCTATACGGGACAATTTTAATTCACCCCTCCACTTT
>TRBD2|TRBV12-3/TRBV12-4|NA|TRBJ2-3
CASSPRLAGGPTDTQYF
TGTGCCAGCAGTCCCAGACTAGCGGGAGGCCCCACAGATACGCAGTATTTT
>NA|TRBV11-2|many|TRBJ2-7
CASSLRGSTSSSYEQYF
TGTGCCAGCAGCCTCCGGGGGTCGACGTCTAGCTCCTACGAGCAGTACTTC
>NA|TRBV20-1|NA|TRBJ2-7
CSARIAGTGRGYEQYF
TGCAGTGCTAGGATCGCCGGGACCGGGAGAGGGTACGAGCAGTACTTC
>NA|TRBV7-9|few|TRBJ1-5
CASSPGRGQNQPQHF
TGTGCCAGCAGCCCAGGACGGGGTCAAAATCAGCCCCAGCATTTT
>NA|TRBV5-1|NA|TRBJ1-1
CASSLGHRMNTEAFF
TGCGCCAGCAGCCTGGGACACCGCATGAACACTGAAGCTTTCTTT
>NA|TRBV11-2|few|TRBJ2-5
CAAPMGFPETQYF
TGTGCCGCGCCAATGGGGTTCCCGGAGACCCAGTACTTC
>NA|TRBV13|NA|TRBJ1-3
CASSFLLGSSGNTIYF
TGTGCCAGCAGCTTTCTTCTGGGCAGTTCTGGAAACACCATATATTTT
>NA|TRBV15|many|TRBJ1-4
CATSRNRDGIEKLFF
TGTGCCACCAGCAGGAACCGGGACGGAATAGAAAAACTGTTTTTT
>NA|TRBV18|NA|TRBJ1-1
CASSQQGLSQGNTEAFF
TGTGCCAGCTCACAACAGGGCCTTTCACAGGGGAACACTGAAGCTTTCTTT
>TRBD2|TRBV28|many|TRBJ2-1
CASSQRLAGGSYNEQFF
TGTGCCAGCAGTCAAAGACTAGCGGGAGGGTCCTACAATGAGCAGTTCTTC
>NA|TRBV9|NA|TRBJ1-2
CASSDGTNYGYTF
TGTGCCAGCAGCGATGGGACAAACTATGGCTACACCTTC
>TRBD1|TRBV20-1|few|TRBJ1-5
CSASETGGLVGNQPQHF
TGCAGTGCTAGTGAGACAGGGGGCCTCGTAGGCAATCAGCCCCAGCATTTT
>NA|TRBV29-1|few|TRBJ2-7
CSVPGRDSYEQYF
TGCAGCGTCCCCGGGCGGGACTCCTACGAGCAGTACTTC
>TRBD1|TRBV29-1|few|TRBJ1-4
CSGTGGSDEKLFF
TGCAGCGGAACAGGGGGGTCTGATGAAAAACTGTTTTTT
>NA|TRBV20-1|NA|TRBJ1-3
CSAGRLKGNSGNTIYF
TGCAGTGCTGGTCGACTGAAGGGGAACTCTGGAAACACCATATATTTT
>TRBD1|TRBV12-3/TRBV12-4|many|TRBJ1-5
CASSGDRGDQPQHF
TGTGCCAGCAGTGGGGACAGGGGAGATCAGCCCCAGCATTTT
>TRBD1|TRBV14|NA|TRBJ2-5
CASSPGQGALRPLNF
TGTGCCAGCAGCCCGGGACAGGGTGCTTTGAGACCCCTAAACTTC
>NA|TRBV19|many|TRBJ1-1
CASSPGQRNTEAFF
TGTGCCAGTAGTCCGGGACAAAGGAACACTGAAGCTTTCTTT
>TRBD1|TRBV7-9|NA|TRBJ2-7
CASSASGTGVRVAQYF
TGTGCCAGCAGCGCCTCCGGGACAGGGGTGCGGGTCGCGCAGTACTTC
>NA|TRBV19|NA|TRBJ2-5
CASSRAVEGGETQYF
TGTGCCAGTAGTCGGGCAGTAGAAGGGGGAGAGACCCAGTACTTC
>TRBD1|TRBV19|NA|TRBJ1-1
CASSRPGTGSEAFF
TGTGCCAGTAGTCGTCCCGGGACAGGGTCTGAAGCTTTCTTT